This T cell receptor beta chain stems from a study of shared clonotypes between healthy human individuals. Overall study context: The donor group consisted of a couple of women and three men, aged 18 to 49.

This table comes from immunoSEQ multiplex PCR, and its TCRdb copy is limited to in-frame clones, with some not included. The sample shows about 600,000 clones, about 98% of them seen only once. To note about this clone: Antigen specificity is unknown.

Findings and caveats of the study: Clonotype sharing levels among donors were expected to vary with sequencing depth. Collection of samples was limited to blood; tissue repertoires likely differ. The naive CD4 repertoires of a few donors were compared, and about 5% of clonotypes were shared.

Germline V gene sequence: CDR1 SGHTA, CDR2 FQGTGA. This CDR3 has 15 residues. V was pared by 4 bases and J by 0 bases, with 10 bases between. The naive CD8 subset, CD45RO-negative cells positively selected for CCR7, excluded terminally differentiated effector memory CD45RA+ cells. This receptor was obtained from a man aged 25-45 years in good health. Sample: naive CD8+ T cells sorted from blood. The chain links TRBV7-3 to TRBJ2-1; D uncertain. CDR3 nucleotide sequence: TGTGCCAGCAGCTCCATCGCGTCCTCCTACAATGAGCAGTTCTTC. Translation: CASSSIASSYNEQFF.